These 7 T cell receptor beta chains came from one sample sequenced in a study of shared clonotypes between healthy human individuals. Sequenced by immunoSEQ multiplex PCR; TCRdb stores in-frame clones only, minus some. This sample has approximately 2,200,000 clones, with just over 90% found just once. Naive CD8 cells comprised CD45RO-negative, CCR7-positively selected cells, excluding terminally differentiated effector memory CD45RA+ cells. The specimen was naive CD8+ T cells from PBMCs. The receptor set was obtained from a young man in good health. Some clones in this sample may be carry-over from other donors' samples.

The V call is TRBV6-6, the J call TRBJ2-7; TRBD2 is a possible D gene (5 bases). The CDR3 is 14 residues long. V dropped 4 bases and J dropped 5 bases, with 15 bases sitting between them. Germline CDR1 MNHNY, CDR2 SVGAGI (reference sequence). The CDR3 loop reads CASSSLRGTDEQYF. The CDR3 DNA sequence: TGTGCCAGCAGTTCCCTCCGGGGTACGGACGAGCAGTACTTC.

The rearrangement uses TRBV10-3 and TRBJ2-7; 7 bases match TRBD2. The CDR3 is 12 amino acids. Germline V lookup: CDR1 ENHRY, CDR2 SYGVKD. The ends lost 7 bases at V and 6 bases at J; junction bases unmatched: 6. CDR3 nucleotide sequence: TGTGCCATCAACAGTCCGGGGGGCGAGCAGTACTTC. Its protein product is CAINSPGGEQYF.

The rearrangement joins TRBV6-5 to TRBJ2-1; weak D call: TRBD1 (6 bases). CDR1 is MNHEY and CDR2 is SVGAGI in the germline V gene. This CDR3 has 14 residues. Trimming stripped 6 bases from V and 6 bases from J, with 15 bases between. DNA of the CDR3: TGTGCCAGCAGAATTCGGACAGCCATCAATGAGCAGTTCTTC. The encoded protein is CASRIRTAINEQFF.

V and J are TRBV2 and TRBJ2-2, with D maybe TRBD2 (5 bases). Germline lookup yields CDR1 SNHLY and CDR2 FYNNEI. Between the trimmed V and J ends, which lost 7 bases and 2 bases, there was a span of 17 bases. The CDR3 runs to 16 residues. The CDR3 nucleotides read TGTGCCAGCATCGAGGGCCCCGGTGGTAACACCGGGGAGCTGTTTTTT. This gives the protein CASIEGPGGNTGELFF.

This chain connects TRBV18 to TRBJ2-1; D gene unclear. The germline gives CDR1 KGHSH, CDR2 LQKENI. The CDR3 length is 15 residues. V was shortened by 3 bases and J by 0 bases, with 9 bases between the two germline ends. The CDR3: CASSPVTASYNEQFF. The CDR3 nucleotides are TGTGCCAGCTCACCGGTAACAGCCTCCTACAATGAGCAGTTCTTC.

This clone occurred once. The chain links TRBV9 to TRBJ2-1, with 11 positions matching TRBD2. The germline V gene has CDR1 SGDLS and CDR2 YYNGEE. The CDR3 has 16 residues. The V segment lost 4 bases and the J segment 3 bases; nucleotides outside the gene matches: 6. The CDR3 region is CASSKLLAGVYNEQFF. CDR3 bases: TGTGCCAGCAGCAAATTACTAGCGGGAGTCTACAATGAGCAGTTCTTC.

This chain connects TRBV7-9 to TRBJ2-7; the match to TRBD2 covers 10 bases. CDR1 and CDR2 from the germline V gene are SEHNR and FQNEAQ (reference sequence). V was pared by 5 bases and J by 3 bases, with 7 bases of the junction left unmatched. The CDR3 is 15 amino acids. The CDR3 region is CASSTRTSGVYEQYF. The DNA of the CDR3 is TGTGCCAGCAGCACCAGGACTAGCGGAGTCTACGAGCAGTACTTC.